This T cell receptor beta chain came from a study of blood T cell repertoires in COVID-19. Clones were sequenced by immunoSEQ multiplex PCR, and TCRdb holds only the in-frame ones, with some missing. The sample has 120,000 or so clones, over 75% seen once. From germline, CDR1 is GTSNPN and CDR2 SVGIG (reference sequence). Trimming stripped 0 bases from V and 4 bases from J, with 7 bases between. CDR3 length equals 13 residues. The rearrangement uses TRBV30 and TRBJ1-3, with D possibly TRBD1 on 5 matching bases. This clonotype was sampled from a man between 65 and 79 years old with active or convalescent COVID-19. The specimen was peripheral blood. The CDR3 DNA follows: TGTGCCTGGAGTGTGGGGGGAGGAAACACCATATATTTT. It is translated as CAWSVGGGNTIYF.